This is a list of T cell receptor beta chains from one sample in a study of T-cell memory formation after mild COVID-19. TCRdb reanalysed the 5' RACE reads using MiXCR and keeps one entry per CDR3 protein. This repertoire shows about 240,000 distinct CDR3 sequences, approximately 9% found once; its top ten account for roughly a fifth. The sample was PBMCs or a T cell subset sorted from them (not recorded which). Every receptor here comes from a man between 18 and 35 years old who had mild COVID-19 (a few samples of this study predate the infection). Cell type and time point are not known. Both conserved end residues are part of each CDR3. D genes are given only for firm matches. Where a row states a size, it is once, few, many or the class of an expanded clone; other rows omit it.

clone_size j_call d_call v_call cdr3_nt cdr3_aa
. TRBJ2-6 . TRBV10-2 TGCGCCAGCGCCACAGTCTCTGGGGCCAACGTCCTGACTTTC CASATVSGANVLTF
. TRBJ2-3 . TRBV12-3/TRBV12-4 TGTGCCAGCAGTTTTGAGGGTTCAGATACGCAGTATTTT CASSFEGSDTQYF
many TRBJ1-2 . TRBV9 TGTGCCAGCAGCGTGGCCACCCCCGGGCCCTATGGCTACACCTTC CASSVATPGPYGYTF
. TRBJ2-7 TRBD1 TRBV5-1 TGCGCCAGCAGCTCCTACCCGGACAGGGCGTCCTACGAGCAGTACTTC CASSSYPDRASYEQYF
few TRBJ2-3 . TRBV7-3 TGTGCCAGCAGCTTAACTGGCGGGGACCCCACAGATACGCAGTATTTT CASSLTGGDPTDTQYF
few TRBJ2-5 . TRBV7-9 TGTGCCAGCAGCAATAGGGGGGCCAGGGAGACCCAGTACTTC CASSNRGARETQYF
few TRBJ2-7 . TRBV6-1 TGTGCCAGCATTTCGAGGGACGGTGGCTACGAGCAGTACTTC CASISRDGGYEQYF
. TRBJ1-3 . TRBV20-1 TGCAGTGCTAGAGATTCGCGGACGAGCTCTGGAAACACCATATATTTT CSARDSRTSSGNTIYF
many TRBJ2-7 TRBD1 TRBV29-1 TGCAGCATCCGGGACAGTGCCTACGAGCAGTACTTC CSIRDSAYEQYF
many TRBJ2-5 TRBD1 TRBV5-1 TGCGCCAGCAGCTCCTTGGGCAACAGGGGAGAGACCCAGTACTTC CASSSLGNRGETQYF
many TRBJ2-3 TRBD2 TRBV4-2 TGTGCCAGCAGCCAGGGACTAGCGGGGGGTAGCACAGATACGCAGTATTTT CASSQGLAGGSTDTQYF
. TRBJ2-7 . TRBV19 TGTGCCAGTAGTATCGTCGGACAGAACTACGAGCAGTACTTC CASSIVGQNYEQYF
few TRBJ2-7 . TRBV6-6 TGTGCCAGCAGTTACAATGAGTACGAGCAGTACTTC CASSYNEYEQYF
. TRBJ2-5 . TRBV6-5 TGTGCCAGCAGACAGGCGGGCACACAAGAGACCCAGTACTTC CASRQAGTQETQYF
. TRBJ2-3 . TRBV9 TGTGCCAGCAGCCCCACAATGTTAACGCGGCAGTATTTT CASSPTMLTRQYF
many TRBJ2-5 . TRBV5-1 TGCGCCAGCAGCCCGACAGACAGAGAGAGTACCCAGTACTTC CASSPTDRESTQYF
. TRBJ2-1 TRBD2 TRBV29-1 TGCAGCGTGCAGCGGGAGGGGAATATGTTCTTC CSVQREGNMFF
. TRBJ2-5 TRBD2 TRBV27 TGTGCCAGCAGTTTATCGGCTAGCGGGGGGCCCAGTTCGATTAAGACCCAGTACTTC CASSLSASGGPSSIKTQYF
. TRBJ1-5 TRBD1 TRBV6-5 TGTGCCAGCAGGAGATCGACAGGGTCAAATCAGCCCCAGCATTTT CASRRSTGSNQPQHF
few TRBJ2-6 . TRBV12-3/TRBV12-4 TGTGCCAGCAGTTTCGGGAGCGCTGGGGCCAACGTCCTGACTTTC CASSFGSAGANVLTF
many TRBJ2-1 . TRBV4-3 TGCGCCAGCAGCCAAGTGTGGAGGGATGGGAATGAGCAGTTCTTC CASSQVWRDGNEQFF
. TRBJ2-5 . TRBV5-1 TGCGCCAGCAGCGGGGACGCTCTCCCAGAGACCCAGTACTTC CASSGDALPETQYF
many TRBJ2-5 . TRBV9 TGTGCCAGCAGCGGGACACAAGAGACCCAGTACTTC CASSGTQETQYF
many TRBJ1-2 TRBD1 TRBV7-2 TGTGCCAGCAGCTCGCCGGACAGGGCGAACTATGGCTACACCTTC CASSSPDRANYGYTF
. TRBJ2-7 . TRBV5-1 TGCGCCTCGTCTGGGGGAAATCATGGGGACGAGCAGTACTTC CASSGGNHGDEQYF
many TRBJ1-5 TRBD1 TRBV12-3/TRBV12-4 TGTGCCAGCAGTTTACCGGGACAGGGCCGGGGCCAGCCCCAGCATTTT CASSLPGQGRGQPQHF
few TRBJ1-1 TRBD1 TRBV18 TGTGCCAGCTCACCCCGACAGGGTGGGTATAACACTGAAGCTTTCTTT CASSPRQGGYNTEAFF
. TRBJ2-3 . TRBV4-1 TGCGCCAGCAGCCAAGAGTGGGCCCCTAGCGCAGATACGCAGTATTTT CASSQEWAPSADTQYF
. TRBJ2-2 TRBD1 TRBV18 TGTGCCAGCTCGCGTGAGACAGGGATTTACACCGGGGAGCTGTTTTTT CASSRETGIYTGELFF
. TRBJ2-7 TRBD1 TRBV7-8 TGTGCCAGCAGCTTGGGACAGGATTGGGGCGAGCAGTACTTC CASSLGQDWGEQYF
few TRBJ2-7 TRBD2 TRBV5-1 TGCGCCAGCAGCTTCTGGACTAGCGCTGCCTACGAGCAGTACTTC CASSFWTSAAYEQYF
. TRBJ2-1 . TRBV18 TGTGCCAGCTCACCACCAGGTAACAATGAGCAGTTCTTC CASSPPGNNEQFF
. TRBJ2-3 . TRBV5-1 TGCGCCAGCAGCTCCCGGGGTGAGACAGATACGCAGTATTTT CASSSRGETDTQYF
few TRBJ1-2 . TRBV4-3 TGCGCCAGCAGCCAAGATCACGGGAGAACCTATGGCTACACCTTC CASSQDHGRTYGYTF
many TRBJ2-7 . TRBV3-1 TGTGCCAGCAGCATAGGGGGCTACGAGCAGTACTTC CASSIGGYEQYF
few TRBJ2-5 TRBD2 TRBV12-3/TRBV12-4 TGTGCCAGCAGTGTAGGGAGGGGCCAAGAGACCCAGTACTTC CASSVGRGQETQYF
. TRBJ1-1 TRBD1 TRBV7-9 TGTGCCAGCAGCGGAGAGACAGGGGAGAACACTGAAGCTTTCTTT CASSGETGENTEAFF
. TRBJ2-3 . TRBV7-2 TGTGCCAGCAGCTTAGTGGGGGGCCGCACAGATACGCAGTATTTT CASSLVGGRTDTQYF
few TRBJ2-1 . TRBV5-1 TGCGCCAGCAGCGCGACGGGACGCAGAGACAATGAGCAGTTCTTC CASSATGRRDNEQFF
few TRBJ2-3 . TRBV5-1 TGCGCCAGCAGCTTGGCCCCGGACGGACCCACAGATACGCAGTATTTT CASSLAPDGPTDTQYF
few TRBJ2-7 . TRBV5-1 TGCGCCAGCAGCCCCAACAGCGGGTCCCCCTACGAGCAGTACTTC CASSPNSGSPYEQYF
few TRBJ1-5 TRBD1 TRBV19 TGTGCCAGTACCCCGACAGGGGGCCCTCAGCCCCAGCATTTT CASTPTGGPQPQHF
. TRBJ1-2 . TRBV30 TGTGCCTGGATGGCCAGGAATGCTGCCTATGGCTACACCTTC CAWMARNAAYGYTF
. TRBJ2-5 TRBD1 TRBV11-2 TGTGCCAGCAGCTCCGCCCGACAGGGTAGTCAAGAGACCCAGTACTTC CASSSARQGSQETQYF
few TRBJ2-3 . TRBV7-2 TGTGCCAGCAGCTATGCTCCTACAGATACGCAGTATTTT CASSYAPTDTQYF
. TRBJ2-7 TRBD1 TRBV11-2 TGTGCCAGCACCCCCCGGGACAGACTATACGAGCAGTACTTC CASTPRDRLYEQYF
. TRBJ1-6 . TRBV5-5 TGTGCCAGCAGCACTATTACAGGGTTCGTAGGTTCACCCCTCCACTTT CASSTITGFVGSPLHF
few TRBJ2-2 . TRBV20-1 TGCAGTGCTAGGGAGGGAAACACCGGGGAGCTGTTTTTT CSAREGNTGELFF
few TRBJ1-1 . TRBV29-1 TGCAGCGTACAGGCAGCCAACACTGAAGCTTTCTTT CSVQAANTEAFF
. TRBJ1-2 TRBD1 TRBV30 TGTGCCTGGAGTGAATTGAGACAGGGGAGTCACACCTTC CAWSELRQGSHTF
many TRBJ2-1 . TRBV4-3 TGCGCCAGCAGCCAGAACCCCGAGAGCTCCTACAATGAGCAGTTCTTC CASSQNPESSYNEQFF
many TRBJ1-6 . TRBV7-9 TGTGCCAGCAGCTCGACGGACCGAACCAATTCACCCCTCCACTTT CASSSTDRTNSPLHF
many TRBJ1-5 . TRBV10-3 TGTGCCATCAGCGGACAGCCAAATCAGCCCCAGCATTTT CAISGQPNQPQHF
few TRBJ2-1 TRBD1 TRBV20-1 TGCAGTGCTAGGGACAGGGCTACGTCCTACAATGAGCAGTTCTTC CSARDRATSYNEQFF
. TRBJ1-4 . TRBV27 TGTGCCAGCAAAACCTCATATGCGTTTGCGGGTGAAAAACTGTTTTTT CASKTSYAFAGEKLFF
. TRBJ2-6 . TRBV27 TGTGCCAGCACCCCGCTTCGGCAGGCCGTTGTTCCCCTCTCTGGGGCCAACGTCCTGACTTTC CASTPLRQAVVPLSGANVLTF
many TRBJ2-1 TRBD1 TRBV7-2 TGTGCCAGCAGCGACCGACAGGGTACCTACAATGAGCAGTTCTTC CASSDRQGTYNEQFF
. TRBJ2-1 TRBD1 TRBV7-2 TGTGCCAGCAGCTCCCAGGGGGCCTCGAATGAGCAGTTCTTC CASSSQGASNEQFF
few TRBJ2-2 . TRBV30 TGTGCCTGGAGCGGGATAGCGGCCGGGGAGCTGTTTTTT CAWSGIAAGELFF